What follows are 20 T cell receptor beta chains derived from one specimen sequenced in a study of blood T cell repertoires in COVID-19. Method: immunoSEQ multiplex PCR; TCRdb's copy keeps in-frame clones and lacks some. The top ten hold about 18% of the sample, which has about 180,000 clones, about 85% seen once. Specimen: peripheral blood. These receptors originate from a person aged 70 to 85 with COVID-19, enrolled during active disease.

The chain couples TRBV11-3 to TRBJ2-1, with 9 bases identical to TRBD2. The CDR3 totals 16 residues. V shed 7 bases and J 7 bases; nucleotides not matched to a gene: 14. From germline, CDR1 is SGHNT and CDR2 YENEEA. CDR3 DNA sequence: TGTGCCAGCATGAGCGCAGGAGCTAGCGGGACAAATGAGCAGTTCTTC. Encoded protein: CASMSAGASGTNEQFF.

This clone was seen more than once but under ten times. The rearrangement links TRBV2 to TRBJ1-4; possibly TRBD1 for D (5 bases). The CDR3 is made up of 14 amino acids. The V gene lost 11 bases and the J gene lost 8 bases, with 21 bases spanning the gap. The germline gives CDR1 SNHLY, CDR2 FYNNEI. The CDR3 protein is CAGALGQGEEKLFF. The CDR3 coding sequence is TGTGCCGGAGCACTGGGGCAGGGTGAAGAAAAACTGTTTTTT.

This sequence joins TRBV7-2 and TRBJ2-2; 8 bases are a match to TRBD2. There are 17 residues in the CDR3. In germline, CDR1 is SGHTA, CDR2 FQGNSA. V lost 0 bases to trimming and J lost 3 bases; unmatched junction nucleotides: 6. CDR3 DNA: TGTGCCAGCAGCTTAGCGATAATAGCGGGGTACACCGGGGAGCTGTTTTTT. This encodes CASSLAIIAGYTGELFF.

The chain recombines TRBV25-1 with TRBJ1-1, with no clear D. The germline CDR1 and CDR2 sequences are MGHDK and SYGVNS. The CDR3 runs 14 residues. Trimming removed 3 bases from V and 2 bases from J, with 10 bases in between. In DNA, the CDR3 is TGTGCCAGCAGTGACCCGGGAGCTAACACTGAAGCTTTCTTT. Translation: CASSDPGANTEAFF.

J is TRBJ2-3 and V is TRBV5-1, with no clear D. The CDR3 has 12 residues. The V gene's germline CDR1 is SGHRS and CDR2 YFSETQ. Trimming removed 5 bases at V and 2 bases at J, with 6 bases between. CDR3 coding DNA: TGCGCCAGCAGTCCCAACACAGATACGCAGTATTTT. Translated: CASSPNTDTQYF.

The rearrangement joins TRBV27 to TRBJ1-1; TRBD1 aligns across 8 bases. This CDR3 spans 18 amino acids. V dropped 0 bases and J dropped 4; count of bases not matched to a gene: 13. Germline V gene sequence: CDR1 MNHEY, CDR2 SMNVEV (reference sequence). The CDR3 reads CASSLSGPMQGAGTEAFF. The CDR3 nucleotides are TGTGCCAGCAGTTTATCGGGGCCTATGCAGGGGGCGGGCACTGAAGCTTTCTTT.

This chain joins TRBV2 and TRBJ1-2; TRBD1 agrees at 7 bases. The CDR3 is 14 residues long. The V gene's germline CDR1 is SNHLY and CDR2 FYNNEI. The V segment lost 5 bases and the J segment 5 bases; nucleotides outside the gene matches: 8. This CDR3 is CASSYRGAGYGYTF. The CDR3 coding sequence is TGTGCCAGCAGTTACAGGGGCGCCGGATATGGCTACACCTTC.

The CDR3 nucleotides read TGCGCCAGCAGCCAAGAGAGGGGAGCGGGGGATGAAAAACTGTTTTTT. This translates into CASSQERGAGDEKLFF. The chain combines TRBV4-1 with TRBJ1-4; D is possibly TRBD1 (5 bases). Per the germline V gene, CDR1 is MGHRA and CDR2 is YSYEKL. The CDR3 has 16 residues. V lost 0 bases to trimming and J lost 6 bases, with 14 bases between them.

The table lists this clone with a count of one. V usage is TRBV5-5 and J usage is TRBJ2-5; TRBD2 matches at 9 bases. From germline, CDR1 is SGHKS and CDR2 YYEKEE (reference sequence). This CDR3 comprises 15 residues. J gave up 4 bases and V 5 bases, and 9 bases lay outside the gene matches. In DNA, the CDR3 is TGTGCCAGCAGTCTGACTAGCGGTACGATAGAGACCCAGTACTTC. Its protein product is CASSLTSGTIETQYF.

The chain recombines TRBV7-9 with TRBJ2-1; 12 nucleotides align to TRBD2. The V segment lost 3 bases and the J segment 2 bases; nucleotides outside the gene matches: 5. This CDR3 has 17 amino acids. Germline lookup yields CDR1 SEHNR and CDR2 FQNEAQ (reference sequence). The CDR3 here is CASSLPGLAGTYNEQFF. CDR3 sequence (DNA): TGTGCCAGCAGCTTGCCTGGACTAGCGGGGACCTACAATGAGCAGTTCTTC.

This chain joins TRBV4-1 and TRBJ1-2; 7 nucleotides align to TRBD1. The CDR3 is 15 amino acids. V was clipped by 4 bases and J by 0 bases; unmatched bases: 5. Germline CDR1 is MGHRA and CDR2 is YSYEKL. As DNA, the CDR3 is TGCGCCAGCAGCCCAGGGACAGCATCTAACTATGGCTACACCTTC. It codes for CASSPGTASNYGYTF.

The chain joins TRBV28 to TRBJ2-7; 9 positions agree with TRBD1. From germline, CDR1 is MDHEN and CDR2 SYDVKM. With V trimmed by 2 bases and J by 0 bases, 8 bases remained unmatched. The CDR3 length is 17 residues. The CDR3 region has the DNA TGTGCCAGCAGTTTACGGAGGGACAGGGTTGGCTCCTACGAGCAGTACTTC. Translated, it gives CASSLRRDRVGSYEQYF.

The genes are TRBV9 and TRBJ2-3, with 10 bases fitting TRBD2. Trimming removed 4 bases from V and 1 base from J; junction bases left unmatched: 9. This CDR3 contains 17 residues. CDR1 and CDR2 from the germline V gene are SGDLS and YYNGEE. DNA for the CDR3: TGTGCCAGCAGCCCGTCGGGGGGGACTAGCGGCACAGATACGCAGTATTTT. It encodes CASSPSGGTSGTDTQYF.

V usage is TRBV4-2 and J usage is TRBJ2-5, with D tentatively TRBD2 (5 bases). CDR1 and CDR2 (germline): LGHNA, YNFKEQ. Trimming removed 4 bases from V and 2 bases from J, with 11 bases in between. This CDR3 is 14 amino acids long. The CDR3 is CASSPGVQQETQYF. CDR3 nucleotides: TGTGCCAGCAGCCCCGGGGTACAGCAAGAGACCCAGTACTTC.

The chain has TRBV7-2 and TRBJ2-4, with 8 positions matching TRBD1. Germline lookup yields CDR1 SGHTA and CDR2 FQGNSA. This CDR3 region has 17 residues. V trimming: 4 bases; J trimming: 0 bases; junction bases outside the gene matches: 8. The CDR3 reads CASSSLGTGLAKNIQYF. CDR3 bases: TGTGCCAGCAGCTCCCTCGGGACAGGCCTAGCCAAAAACATTCAGTACTTC.

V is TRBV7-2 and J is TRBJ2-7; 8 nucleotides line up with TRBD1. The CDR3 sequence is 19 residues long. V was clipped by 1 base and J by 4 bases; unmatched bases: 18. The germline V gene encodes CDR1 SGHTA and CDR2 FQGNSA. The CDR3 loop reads CASSLGLWVGQGRLYEQYF. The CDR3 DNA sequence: TGTGCCAGCAGCTTAGGACTGTGGGTAGGACAGGGCCGACTTTACGAGCAGTACTTC. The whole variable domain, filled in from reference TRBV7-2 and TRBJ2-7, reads GAGVSQSPSNKVTEKGKDVELRCDPISGHTALYWYRQSLGQGLEFLIYFQGNSAPDKSGLPSDRFSAERTGGSVSTLTIQRTQQEDSAVYLCASSLGLWVGQGRLYEQYFGPGTRLTVT.

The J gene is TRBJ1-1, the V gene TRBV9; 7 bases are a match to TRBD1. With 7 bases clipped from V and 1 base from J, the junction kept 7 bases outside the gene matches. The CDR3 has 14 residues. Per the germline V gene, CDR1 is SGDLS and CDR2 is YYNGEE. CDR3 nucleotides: TGTGCCAGCGGCAGGCGACAGGGGAACACTGAAGCTTTCTTT. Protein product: CASGRRQGNTEAFF.

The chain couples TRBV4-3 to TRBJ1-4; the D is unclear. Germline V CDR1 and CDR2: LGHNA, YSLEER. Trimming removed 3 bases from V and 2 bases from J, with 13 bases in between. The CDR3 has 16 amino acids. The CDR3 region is CASSQERRFTNEKLFF. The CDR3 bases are TGCGCCAGCAGCCAGGAGAGGAGGTTCACTAATGAAAAACTGTTTTTT.

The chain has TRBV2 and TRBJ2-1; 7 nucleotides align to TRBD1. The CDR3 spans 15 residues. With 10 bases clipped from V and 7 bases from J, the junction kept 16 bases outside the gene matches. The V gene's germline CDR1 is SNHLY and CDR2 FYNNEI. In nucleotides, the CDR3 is TGTGCCACCGAAGCCGCAAGAGGGGGCCTTAATGAGCAGTTCTTC. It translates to CATEAARGGLNEQFF.

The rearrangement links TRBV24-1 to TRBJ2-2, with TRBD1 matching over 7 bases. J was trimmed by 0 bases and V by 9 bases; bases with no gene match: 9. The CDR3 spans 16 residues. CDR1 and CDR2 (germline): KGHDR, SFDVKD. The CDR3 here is CATADRKRANTGELFF. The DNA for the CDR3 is TGTGCCACCGCGGACAGGAAGAGAGCGAACACCGGGGAGCTGTTTTTT.